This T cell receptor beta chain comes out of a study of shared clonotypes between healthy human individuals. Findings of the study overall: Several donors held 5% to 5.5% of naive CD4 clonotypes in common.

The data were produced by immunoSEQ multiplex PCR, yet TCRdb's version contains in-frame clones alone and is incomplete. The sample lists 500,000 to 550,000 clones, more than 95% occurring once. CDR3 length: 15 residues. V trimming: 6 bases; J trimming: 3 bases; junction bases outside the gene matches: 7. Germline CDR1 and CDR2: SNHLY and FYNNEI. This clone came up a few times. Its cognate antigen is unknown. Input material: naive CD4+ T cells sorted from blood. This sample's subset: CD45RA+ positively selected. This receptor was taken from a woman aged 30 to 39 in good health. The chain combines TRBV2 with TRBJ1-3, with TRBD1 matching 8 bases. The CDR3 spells CASSQGAGNGNTIYF. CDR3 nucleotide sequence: TGTGCCAGCAGCCAGGGGGCGGGAAATGGAAACACCATATATTTT.